The sequence of this TCR beta chain was determined in a study of shared clonotypes between healthy human individuals. General study findings and limits: Sampling was confined to blood; repertoires within tissues likely differ.

TCRdb's table, derived via immunoSEQ multiplex PCR, lists solely in-frame clones and lacks some. The table records some 2,000,000 clones, over 85% of them present only once. The CDR3 sequence is 16 residues long. Germline assignment: CDR1 MDHEN and CDR2 SYDVKM. V trimming: 5 bases; J trimming: 2 bases; junction bases outside the gene matches: 1. Comment on this clone: What it recognizes is unknown.

The TCR comes from a man aged 18 to 30 in good health. The chain recombines TRBV28 with TRBJ2-6, with 12 bases fitting TRBD1. The sequenced material came from naive CD4+ T cells sorted from blood. Subset in this sample: CD45RA+ positively selected. The CDR3 sequence is CASSGTGGTGANVLTF. The CDR3 DNA reads as TGTGCCAGCAGTGGGACAGGGGGCACTGGGGCCAACGTCCTGACTTTC.